Below, 22 T cell receptor beta chains from the same sample are listed, as sequenced in a study of T cell responses to AZD1222 COVID-19 vaccine. Clones were sequenced by immunoSEQ multiplex PCR, and TCRdb holds only the in-frame ones, with some missing. The profile covers 79,000 or so clones, with roughly nine tenths appearing a single time and about 5.2% taken by the ten largest. Sequencing was performed on peripheral blood, taken 28 days after the second AZD1222 dose. The receptors were sampled from an adult who received the AZD1222 COVID-19 vaccine.

This sequence joins TRBV3-1 (or the pseudogene TRBV3-2) and TRBJ2-7; perhaps TRBD1 as D (7 bases). The germline V and J ends were trimmed by 4 bases and 5 bases, with 18 bases remaining between them. CDR1 and CDR2 (germline): LGHDT, YNNKEL (reference sequence). There are 15 residues in the CDR3. CDR3 loop: CASSPRGRGRNEQYF. The CDR3 DNA follows: TGTGCCAGCAGCCCAAGAGGCAGGGGGAGGAACGAGCAGTACTTC.

V gene TRBV5-1 combines with J gene TRBJ1-6; D perhaps matches TRBD1 (6 bases). This CDR3 has 16 amino acids. Germline loops: CDR1 SGHRS, CDR2 YFSETQ. The ends were cut back, 4 bases at V and 13 bases at J, with 24 bases in the middle. The CDR3 nucleotides are TGCGCCAGCAGCCGAGGGCCCCGGGACACCAACTCTCCCCTCCACTTT. It encodes CASSRGPRDTNSPLHF.

This clone was seen a single time. The chain uses TRBV6-5 and TRBJ1-5; a possible D gene is TRBD1 (5 bases). Germline CDR1 is MNHEY and CDR2 is SVGAGI. This CDR3 comprises 15 residues. V lost 2 bases and J lost 1, with 9 bases in between. CDR3: CASSYGGGSNQPQHF. The CDR3 nucleotides read TGTGCCAGCAGTTACGGGGGGGGAAGCAATCAGCCCCAGCATTTT.

This rearrangement joins TRBV27 to TRBJ1-1; the D is unclear. The CDR3 covers 14 residues. Per germline, CDR1 MNHEY and CDR2 SMNVEV (reference sequence). V was trimmed by 6 bases and J by 4 bases, leaving 15 bases between them. CDR3 sequence: CASSPVGRSTEAFF. CDR3 in DNA: TGTGCCAGCAGCCCCGTGGGCCGGAGCACTGAAGCTTTCTTT.

V gene TRBV2 combines with J gene TRBJ2-3; 10 nucleotides agree with TRBD1. Trimming cost V 6 bases and J 4 bases; bases outside gene matches: 1. The CDR3 extends over 13 amino acids. Germline loops: CDR1 SNHLY, CDR2 FYNNEI. The chain's CDR3 is CASSGQGADTQYF. DNA for the CDR3: TGTGCCAGCAGCGGACAGGGGGCAGATACGCAGTATTTT.

The chain has TRBV7-2 and TRBJ2-6, with D possibly being TRBD1 or TRBD2 (5 bases each). The germline gives CDR1 SGHTA, CDR2 FQGNSA. V shed 4 bases and J shed 0 bases, with 7 bases lying between them. The CDR3 extends over 15 amino acids. CDR3 DNA sequence: TGTGCCAGCAGCTCGGGGCCCTCTGGGGCCAACGTCCTGACTTTC. It translates to CASSSGPSGANVLTF.

The V and J genes are TRBV24-1 and TRBJ2-5, with 7 bases lining up with TRBD1. V lost 7 bases and J lost 1; bases outside the gene matches: 2. The V gene's germline CDR1 is KGHDR and CDR2 SFDVKD. The CDR3 is 13 amino acids. The CDR3 region is CATRQGIQETQYF. CDR3 bases: TGTGCCACCAGACAGGGGATCCAAGAGACCCAGTACTTC.

This clone occurred once. This chain uses TRBV7-8 with TRBJ2-7, with D perhaps being TRBD1 or TRBD2 (5 bases each). Trimming left V 2 bases short and J 4 bases short, with 15 bases between. Germline V gene sequence: CDR1 SGHVS, CDR2 FQNEAQ. The CDR3 has 15 residues. The CDR3: CASSLHPGPIYEQYV. CDR3 DNA sequence: TGTGCCAGCAGCTTACACCCGGGACCGATTTACGAGCAGTACGTC.

J is TRBJ2-7 and V is TRBV30, with D possibly being TRBD1 or TRBD2 (5 bases each). The germline CDR1 and CDR2 sequences are GTSNPN and SVGIG (reference sequence). This CDR3 spans 12 amino acids. The V gene lost 3 bases and the J gene lost 7 bases, with 13 bases spanning the gap. For the CDR3, the DNA is TGTGCCTGGAGCCCCGGGACGCTGGAGCAGTACTTC. Its protein product is CAWSPGTLEQYF.

CDR3 bases: TGTGCCAGCACCCCGGACAGAAATAGCAATCAGCCCCAGCATTTT. As protein: CASTPDRNSNQPQHF. The rearrangement joins TRBV2 to TRBJ1-5; possibly TRBD1 for D (6 bases). The CDR3 spans 15 residues. Per germline, CDR1 SNHLY and CDR2 FYNNEI. Trimming pared 7 bases from V and 0 bases from J, leaving 13 bases between.

This chain uses TRBV9 with TRBJ1-3; D unresolved. V shed 0 bases and J shed 3 bases, with 4 bases lying between them. This CDR3 spans 13 amino acids. Germline loops: CDR1 SGDLS, CDR2 YYNGEE. CDR3 amino acids: CASSVAHGNTIYF. In DNA form, the CDR3 reads TGTGCCAGCAGCGTAGCTCATGGAAACACCATATATTTT.

This clone has only one observation. V gene TRBV5-6 combines with J gene TRBJ1-2, with unresolved D. CDR1 is SGHDT and CDR2 is YYEEEE in the germline V gene. This CDR3 has 15 residues. The V gene lost 0 bases and the J gene lost 4 bases, with 13 bases spanning the gap. In DNA, the CDR3 is TGTGCCAGCAGCTTGGACTGGGGAAACCTCTATGGCTACACCTTC. Translated: CASSLDWGNLYGYTF.

The chain joins TRBV10-3 to TRBJ2-1; 13 bases match TRBD2. Per the germline V gene, CDR1 is ENHRY and CDR2 is SYGVKD. The CDR3 contains 18 residues. Trimming at V came to 4 bases and at J to 7 bases, leaving 13 bases not matched to a gene. The chain's CDR3 is CAISGSLAGGPRWNEQFF. The CDR3, as DNA: TGTGCCATCAGTGGGTCACTAGCGGGGGGGCCTCGGTGGAATGAGCAGTTCTTC.

V and J are TRBV4-3 and TRBJ2-7; 7 bases are shared with TRBD2. Germline V gene lookup returns CDR1 LGHNA and CDR2 YSLEER. V was pared by 3 bases and J by 0 bases, with 11 bases of the junction left unmatched. The CDR3 is 17 amino acids. CDR3 bases: TGCGCCAGCAGCCAGGAATTAGCGGGTGCTAGCTCCTACGAGCAGTACTTC. Its protein is CASSQELAGASSYEQYF.

The V gene is TRBV6-5, the J gene TRBJ2-7; 10 bases align to TRBD1. Germline lookup yields CDR1 MNHEY and CDR2 SVGAGI. This CDR3 comprises 16 residues. V lost 2 bases to trimming and J lost 1 base; unmatched junction nucleotides: 5. CDR3 sequence reads: CASSYGTGAFSYEQYF. As DNA, the CDR3 is TGTGCCAGCAGTTACGGGACAGGGGCATTTTCCTACGAGCAGTACTTC.

The V and J genes are TRBV5-4 and TRBJ2-2, with 7 bases lining up with TRBD1. CDR1 and CDR2 (germline): SGHNT, YYREEE (reference sequence). The CDR3 length is 15 residues. The J segment lost 4 bases and the V segment lost 4 bases, leaving 7 bases of the junction unmatched. The CDR3 protein is CASSVYRDSTGELFF. CDR3 coding DNA: TGTGCCAGCAGCGTCTACCGGGACAGCACCGGGGAGCTGTTTTTT.

The sample holds one count of this clone. The chain uses TRBV19 and TRBJ2-5; D gene uncertain. With 5 bases removed from V and 2 bases from J, the gap between germline ends came to 12 bases. The CDR3 is 14 amino acids. CDR1 LNHDA and CDR2 SQIVND come from the germline V gene (reference sequence). The CDR3 sequence is CASSLVKGQETQYF. As DNA, the CDR3 is TGTGCCAGTAGTTTGGTCAAAGGGCAAGAGACCCAGTACTTC.

This chain connects TRBV2 to TRBJ2-7, with TRBD2 as a possible D gene (7 bases). The V gene's germline CDR1 is SNHLY and CDR2 FYNNEI. The CDR3 extends over 13 amino acids. V dropped 8 bases and J dropped 2 bases, with 13 bases sitting between them. DNA for the CDR3: TGTGCCAGCCGTGGGGAGGGGGCCTACGAGCAGTACTTC. It specifies CASRGEGAYEQYF.

The rearrangement joins TRBV10-3 to TRBJ1-5; 8 nucleotides agree with TRBD1. The CDR3 totals 15 residues. Germline CDR1 ENHRY, CDR2 SYGVKD. The V gene end was trimmed by 8 bases and the J gene end by 3 bases; junction bases not matched to a gene: 9. The CDR3 spells CAISGTGGPNQPQHF. The CDR3 nucleotides are TGTGCCATCTCCGGGACAGGCGGCCCCAATCAGCCCCAGCATTTT.

This clone has a single count. This chain links TRBV27 with TRBJ2-7, with D perhaps TRBD1 or TRBD2 (5 bases each). The CDR3 has 18 residues. Germline-derived CDR1 and CDR2 are MNHEY and SMNVEV (reference sequence). Trimming pared 0 bases from V and 5 bases from J, leaving 23 bases between. CDR3: CASSLSVGTEHVRDEQYF. The DNA for the CDR3 is TGTGCCAGCAGTTTATCTGTCGGGACGGAGCACGTGAGGGACGAGCAGTACTTC.

The rearrangement joins TRBV4-3 to TRBJ1-6; tentatively, D is TRBD1 (5 bases). The CDR3 is made up of 15 amino acids. V shed 0 bases and J shed 7 bases, with 10 bases lying between them. CDR1 is LGHNA and CDR2 is YSLEER in the germline V gene. DNA of the CDR3: TGCGCCAGCAGCCAAGAAACAGGAGGGAATTCACCCCTCCACTTT. Residues: CASSQETGGNSPLHF.

The CDR3 protein is CASSLARPGGEQYF. CDR3 sequence (DNA): TGCGCCAGCAGCTTGGCCAGGCCAGGGGGCGAGCAGTACTTC. The chain links TRBV5-1 to TRBJ2-7, with TRBD1 matching over 7 bases. V gave up 0 bases and J gave up 6 bases; unmatched junction bases: 6. Germline V gene lookup returns CDR1 SGHRS and CDR2 YFSETQ. CDR3 size: 14 residues.